The rows below give T cell receptor beta chains drawn from one sample of a study of cytomegalovirus exposure and HLA in healthy donors. Repertoires were generated with immunoSEQ multiplex PCR, while TCRdb's copy carries only in-frame clones and drops some. The sample totals approximately 150,000 clones; its top ten clones hold approximately 1%. The specimen was PBMCs. These receptors all stem from a male donor in good health and CMV-seronegative. Each CDR3 is given with its conserved first and last residue. The D gene is left open where the match is weak.

d_call,v_call,j_call,cdr3_aa,cdr3_nt
NA,TRBV6-5,TRBJ1-2,CASSYRGGGYTF,TGTGCCAGCAGTTACAGAGGGGGAGGCTACACCTTC
TRBD1,TRBV5-6,TRBJ1-2,CASSLVPTGVGYTF,TGTGCCAGCAGCTTGGTCCCGACAGGGGTAGGCTACACCTTC
TRBD1,TRBV5-1,TRBJ1-4,CASSFTGGGNEKLFF,TGCGCCAGCAGCTTTACAGGGGGCGGGAATGAAAAACTGTTTTTT
TRBD1,TRBV5-1,TRBJ1-1,CASSYTGGNTEAFF,TGCGCCAGCAGCTATACAGGGGGGAACACTGAAGCTTTCTTT
NA,TRBV6-1,TRBJ1-5,CASRRQTNQPQHF,TGTGCCAGCAGAAGACAGACCAATCAGCCCCAGCATTTT
NA,TRBV19,TRBJ1-5,CASSMGTGWEQPQHF,TGTGCCAGTAGTATGGGTACAGGGTGGGAGCAGCCCCAGCATTTT
NA,TRBV18,TRBJ2-2,CASSPPVGSNTGELFF,TGTGCCAGCTCACCACCGGTGGGCAGTAACACCGGGGAGCTGTTTTTT
NA,TRBV29-1,TRBJ1-1,CSVDEGRGTEAFF,TGCAGCGTTGATGAGGGGAGGGGCACTGAAGCTTTCTTT
NA,TRBV5-6,TRBJ1-5,CASGRAGGLEPQHF,TGTGCCAGCGGGAGGGCGGGGGGTTTGGAGCCCCAGCATTTT
NA,TRBV7-9,TRBJ1-4,CASSEYPDEKLFF,TGTGCCAGCAGCGAGTACCCTGATGAAAAACTGTTTTTT
NA,TRBV4-3,TRBJ2-6,CASSQWSSGANVLTF,TGCGCCAGCAGCCAATGGAGCTCTGGGGCCAACGTCCTGACTTTC
TRBD1,TRBV30,TRBJ2-7,CAWSPPWGRGQGEQYF,TGTGCCTGGAGTCCCCCCTGGGGCAGGGGGCAAGGGGAGCAGTACTTC
NA,TRBV7-3,TRBJ1-1,CASSLKRARLHMGTEAFF,TGTGCCAGCAGCTTAAAGAGGGCCAGGCTTCACATGGGGACTGAAGCTTTCTTT
NA,TRBV5-3,TRBJ2-1,CARSLSGDYNEQFF,TGTGCCAGAAGCTTATCTGGAGACTACAATGAGCAGTTCTTC
TRBD2,TRBV28,TRBJ2-3,CASSFSGAYTDTQYF,TGTGCCAGCAGTTTTAGCGGGGCGTACACAGATACGCAGTATTTT
NA,TRBV5-1,TRBJ2-2,CASSLGSSRGTGELFF,TGCGCCAGCAGCTTGGGGTCTAGCCGGGGCACCGGGGAGCTGTTTTTT
TRBD2,TRBV5-6,TRBJ2-3,CASSSNPGREGTDTQYF,TGTGCCAGCTCCTCCAACCCGGGGAGGGAAGGCACAGATACGCAGTATTTT
TRBD1,TRBV19,TRBJ1-2,CASSLGFGTGDYGYTF,TGTGCCAGTAGTTTGGGTTTTGGGACAGGGGACTATGGCTACACCTTC
TRBD1,TRBV18,TRBJ1-3,CASSLDRPPGNTIYF,TGTGCCAGCTCATTGGACAGGCCCCCTGGAAACACCATATATTTT
NA,TRBV5-6,TRBJ1-2,CASSLARGFSYGYTF,TGTGCCAGCAGCTTGGCCCGGGGTTTTTCCTATGGCTACACCTTC
TRBD1,TRBV5-5,TRBJ1-2,CASSSAPGGANYGYTF,TGTGCCAGCAGCTCCGCTCCAGGGGGTGCTAACTATGGCTACACCTTC
TRBD1,TRBV11-2,TRBJ1-4,CASSLGDRGNEKLFF,TGTGCCAGCAGCTTAGGGGACAGGGGGAATGAAAAACTGTTTTTT
TRBD2,TRBV28,TRBJ2-7,CASSLGLAGYEQYF,TGTGCCAGCAGTCTGGGACTAGCGGGCTACGAGCAGTACTTC